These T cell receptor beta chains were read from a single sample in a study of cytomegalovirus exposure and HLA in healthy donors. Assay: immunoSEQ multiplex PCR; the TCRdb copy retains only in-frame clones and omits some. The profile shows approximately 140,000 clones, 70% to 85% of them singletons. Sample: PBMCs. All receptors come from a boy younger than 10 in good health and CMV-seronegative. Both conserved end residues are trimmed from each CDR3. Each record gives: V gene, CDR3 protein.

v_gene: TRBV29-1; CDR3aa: SVEEGQGAGGYT
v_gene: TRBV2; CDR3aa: ASSVTGNTEAF
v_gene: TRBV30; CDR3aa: AWHRGPAMTGKTQY
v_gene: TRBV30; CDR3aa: AWSPGGQANSPLH
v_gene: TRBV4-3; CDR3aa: ASSQELAGGAETQY
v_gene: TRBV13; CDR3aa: ASSTGTGGWNEQY
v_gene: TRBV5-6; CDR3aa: ASRTGGEETQY
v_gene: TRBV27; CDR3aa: ASSPTGTSPETQY
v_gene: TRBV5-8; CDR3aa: ASSPQGRGTGELF
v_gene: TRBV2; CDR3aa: ASSEAILAGDNEQF
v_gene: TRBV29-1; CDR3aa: SVFRGFQETQY
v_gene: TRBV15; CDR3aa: ATSRERGAYNEQF
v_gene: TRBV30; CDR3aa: AWSVFRTSGGLWTGELF
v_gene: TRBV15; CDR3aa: ATSREPAGGQETQY
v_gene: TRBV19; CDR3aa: ASMFAGANVLT
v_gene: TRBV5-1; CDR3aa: ASSLGGFKDTQY
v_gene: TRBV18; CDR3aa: ASSPQAEMGGYT